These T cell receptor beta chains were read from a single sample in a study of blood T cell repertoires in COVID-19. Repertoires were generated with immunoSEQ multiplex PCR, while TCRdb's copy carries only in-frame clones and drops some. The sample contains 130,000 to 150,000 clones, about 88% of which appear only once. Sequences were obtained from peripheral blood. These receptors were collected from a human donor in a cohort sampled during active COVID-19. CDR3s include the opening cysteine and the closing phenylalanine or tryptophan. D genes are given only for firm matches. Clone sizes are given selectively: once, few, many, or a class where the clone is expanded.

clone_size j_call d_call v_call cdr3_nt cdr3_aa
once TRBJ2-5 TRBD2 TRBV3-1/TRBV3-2 TGTGCCAGCAGTCGTAGCGGGGGGGAGACCCAGTACTTC CASSRSGGETQYF
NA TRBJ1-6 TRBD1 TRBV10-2 TGCGCCAGCAGTGAGATCGGACAGGGGGAATCACCCCTCCACTTT CASSEIGQGESPLHF
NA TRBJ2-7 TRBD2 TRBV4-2 TGTGCCAGCAGCCAAGCCGGACTAGCGGGAGGGTTAAGCTCCTACGAGCAGTACTTC CASSQAGLAGGLSSYEQYF
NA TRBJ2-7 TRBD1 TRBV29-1 TGCAGCGTTGGGACAGGGGATGAATACGAGCAGTACTTC CSVGTGDEYEQYF
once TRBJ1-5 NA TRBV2 TGTGCCAGCAGGCCCTCCTATAGCAATCAGCCCCAGCATTTT CASRPSYSNQPQHF
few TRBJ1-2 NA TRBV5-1 TGCGCCAGCAGCTTGGAGACAGTCCTCTATGGCTACACCTTC CASSLETVLYGYTF
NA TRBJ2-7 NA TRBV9 TGTGCCAGCAGTCGTAGTCACAAGACAGGTCAAGCCTCCTACGAGCAGTACTTC CASSRSHKTGQASYEQYF
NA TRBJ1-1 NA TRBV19 TGTGCCAGTAGTGCTCAGGCGAACACTGAAGCTTTCTTT CASSAQANTEAFF
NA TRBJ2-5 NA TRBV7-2 TGTGCCAGCAGCTTAGCCCCAGGGGTCGAGACCCAGTACTTC CASSLAPGVETQYF
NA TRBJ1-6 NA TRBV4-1 TGCGCCAGCAGCCAAGAGATCCCGCAGCTGGGCTCACCCCTCCACTTT CASSQEIPQLGSPLHF
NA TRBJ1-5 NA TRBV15 TGTGCCACCAGCGAGGGAGGGAACGGTAATAAGCCCCAGCATTTT CATSEGGNGNKPQHF
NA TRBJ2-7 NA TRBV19 TGTGCCAGCAAGGACGGGGATTCCTACGAGCAGTACTTC CASKDGDSYEQYF
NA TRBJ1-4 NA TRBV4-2 TGTGCCAGCACTACCTCACAGGGAAACTGGGAAAAACTGTTTTTT CASTTSQGNWEKLFF